The clone carrying this TCR beta chain was seen only a few times. This specimen belongs to a study of T cells in Graves' hyperthyroidism and ophthalmopathy. RNA transcripts gave rise to amplified TCR beta CDR3 regions. The TCR CDR3 was amplified in a first-round RT-PCR using the HTBI primer set. TCRdb redid the calling of the multiplex PCR reads with MiXCR, one entry per CDR3 protein. Of roughly 500,000 distinct CDR3 sequences in the sample, about 15% were seen once. Between the trimmed V and J ends, which lost 4 bases and 5 bases, there was a span of 15 bases. CDR3 length: 13 amino acids. CDR1 SQVTM and CDR2 ANQGSEA come from the germline V gene.

V usage is TRBV29-1 and J usage is TRBJ2-7; no definite D call. Sequencing was carried out using blood. This TCR derives from a woman under 40 with Graves' hyperthyroidism that later progressed to Graves' ophthalmopathy. In DNA, the CDR3 is TGCAGCGTTGTTATGGTCCTGGGAAACGAGCAGTACTTC. Protein sequence: CSVVMVLGNEQYF.